This passage covers 16 T cell receptor beta chains from one sample sequenced in a study of shared clonotypes between healthy human individuals. The data were produced by immunoSEQ multiplex PCR, yet TCRdb's version contains in-frame clones alone and is incomplete. Of roughly 2.5 million clones in the sample, more than 90% were seen once. Specimen: naive CD4+ T cells sorted from blood. Subset denoted: CD45RA+ positively selected. Receptors were obtained from a man between 18 and 35 years old in good health.

This clone was found once. This chain uses TRBV13 with TRBJ2-5, with a tentative D call TRBD2 (6 bases). The V end was cut by 5 bases, the J end by 5 bases, with 15 bases between. The germline gives CDR1 PRHDT, CDR2 FYEKMQ (reference sequence). The CDR3 loop spans 14 amino acids. CDR3 nucleotide sequence: TGTGCCAGCAGCCCTCATGAGAGCGGGGAGACCCAGTACTTC. This encodes CASSPHESGETQYF.

The chain joins TRBV9 to TRBJ2-3, with TRBD1 identical over 9 bases. The V and J ends lost 3 bases and 3 bases, in that order; junction bases with no gene match: 17. There are 19 residues in the CDR3. Germline V gives CDR1 SGDLS, CDR2 YYNGEE. CDR3 in amino acids: CASSATYAGTGQGTDTQYF. The DNA for the CDR3 is TGTGCCAGCAGCGCCACCTATGCGGGAACGGGACAGGGTACAGATACGCAGTATTTT.

The chain employs TRBV7-2 and TRBJ1-1; D gene ambiguous. The germline V gene encodes CDR1 SGHTA and CDR2 FQGNSA. The CDR3 consists of 14 residues. Trimming took 5 bases from V and 1 from J, leaving 11 bases between them. CDR3 in DNA: TGTGCCAGCAGCCGACGAGGGAGGAACACTGAAGCTTTCTTT. Translated: CASSRRGRNTEAFF.

On this clone: Other DNA sequences in the same sample also yield this CDR3. This sequence joins TRBV5-4 and TRBJ1-1; D not resolved. Germline assignment: CDR1 SGHNT and CDR2 YYREEE (reference sequence). This CDR3 has 14 amino acids. The V and J ends lost 0 bases and 0 bases respectively, with 6 bases between them. CDR3 nucleotides: TGTGCCAGCAGCTTGGGTGGCCTGAACACTGAAGCTTTCTTT. It translates to CASSLGGLNTEAFF.

As regards this clone: Other nucleotide sequences in the sample specify the same CDR3. This sequence joins TRBV9 and TRBJ2-2; D unclear. CDR3 length: 12 amino acids. Deletions cut 0 bases from V and 6 bases from J, with 3 bases between. CDR1 and CDR2 (germline): SGDLS, YYNGEE. CDR3 in amino acids: CASSVGPGELFF. CDR3 in DNA: TGTGCCAGCAGCGTAGGCCCCGGGGAGCTGTTTTTT. The full variable domain, in which reference TRBV9 and TRBJ2-2 provide the parts outside the CDR3, is DSGVTQTPKHLITATGQRVTLRCSPRSGDLSVYWYQQSLDQGLQFLIQYYNGEERAKGNILERFSAQQFPDLHSELNLSSLELGDSALYFCASSVGPGELFFGEGSRLTVL.

The genes are TRBV19 and TRBJ1-6, with 9 bases aligning to TRBD1. The trim removed 5 bases at V and 5 bases at J, leaving 4 bases unmatched. The CDR3 consists of 15 residues. Germline loops: CDR1 LNHDA, CDR2 SQIVND (reference sequence). The CDR3 DNA sequence: TGTGCCAGTAGTGTCCGGACAGGGGATAATTCACCCCTCCACTTT. Translating gives CASSVRTGDNSPLHF.

The V call is TRBV15, the J call TRBJ2-1, with D perhaps TRBD1 (5 bases). The CDR3 runs to 17 residues. V dropped 1 base and J dropped 1 base, with 14 bases sitting between them. Germline assignment: CDR1 LNHNV and CDR2 YYDKDF (reference sequence). The CDR3 DNA is TGTGCCACCAGCAGAGGTGACAGAGTAGGATCCTACAATGAGCAGTTCTTC. Its translation: CATSRGDRVGSYNEQFF.

The rearrangement links TRBV9 to TRBJ2-5; 11 bases match TRBD2. This CDR3 is 17 amino acids long. The ends lost 4 bases at V and 2 bases at J; junction bases unmatched: 10. CDR1 and CDR2 from the germline V gene are SGDLS and YYNGEE. In DNA form, the CDR3 reads TGTGCCAGCAGCACCCGGGGGGGACTAGCGGCACAAGAGACCCAGTACTTC. Translating it yields CASSTRGGLAAQETQYF.

This clone was observed a few times. V is TRBV5-1 and J is TRBJ1-6; 8 nucleotides agree with TRBD1. This CDR3 comprises 14 residues. The ends lost 4 bases at V and 7 bases at J; junction bases unmatched: 4. CDR1 and CDR2 from the germline V gene are SGHRS and YFSETQ. CDR3 in amino acids: CASSEDRANSPLHF. The CDR3 DNA reads TGCGCCAGCAGCGAGGACAGGGCCAATTCACCCCTCCACTTT.

The chain couples TRBV18 to TRBJ2-1; D gene ambiguous. Trimming pared 3 bases from V and 7 bases from J, leaving 10 bases between. The CDR3 runs 13 residues. In germline, CDR1 is KGHSH, CDR2 LQKENI. The CDR3 sequence: CASSPTPQNEQFF. The CDR3 DNA is TGTGCCAGCTCACCCACTCCTCAAAATGAGCAGTTCTTC.

The V gene is TRBV10-2, the J gene TRBJ2-1, with D possibly matching TRBD2 (5 bases). The CDR3 covers 14 residues. The germline CDR1 and CDR2 sequences are WSHSY and SAAADI. The V gene lost 3 bases and the J gene lost 4 bases, with 10 bases spanning the gap. In DNA, the CDR3 is TGCGCCAGCAGTGACCCGACGGGGTACAATGAGCAGTTCTTC. Translation gives CASSDPTGYNEQFF.

V gene TRBV5-1 combines with J gene TRBJ1-2; no definite D call. The germline V and J ends were trimmed by 1 base and 2 bases, with 6 bases remaining between them. The CDR3 has 13 amino acids. Germline V gene data show CDR1 as SGHRS and CDR2 as YFSETQ. DNA for the CDR3: TGCGCCAGCAGCTTGTTACAGAACTATGGCTACACCTTC. Translating gives CASSLLQNYGYTF.

Of note for this clone: Germline is not matched at one junction end, which may reflect a read error. The same CDR3 can be traced to other DNA sequences in this sample. The CDR3 DNA reads as TGTGCTAGCAGCTTGGTCGAGGGAACTGAAGCTTTCTTT. Protein sequence: CASSLVEGTEAFF. The genes are TRBV7-9 and TRBJ1-1; D gene unclear. Germline-derived CDR1 and CDR2 are SEHNR and FQNEAQ (reference sequence). This CDR3 region has 13 residues.

Points on this clone: Other nucleotide sequences in the sample specify the same CDR3. The chain combines TRBV6-5 with TRBJ1-2; D remains ambiguous. The CDR3 runs to 11 residues. In germline, CDR1 is MNHEY, CDR2 SVGAGI. The V gene lost 2 bases and the J gene lost 8 bases, with 6 bases spanning the gap. The CDR3 DNA reads as TGTGCCAGCAGTTACCGTGGGGGCTACACCTTC. Amino acid sequence: CASSYRGGYTF.

Turning to this clone: Within the sample, other DNA sequences also encode this same CDR3. The J gene is TRBJ1-5, the V gene TRBV4-1, with 8 bases identical to TRBD1. CDR3 length equals 14 residues. Germline values: CDR1 MGHRA, CDR2 YSYEKL. With V trimmed by 4 bases and J by 6 bases, 5 bases remained unmatched. In DNA, the CDR3 is TGCGCCAGCAGCCCTGGACAGGGTTTTCAGCCCCAGCATTTT. Residues: CASSPGQGFQPQHF.

The rearrangement links TRBV5-4 to TRBJ2-3; the D is unclear. Germline assignment: CDR1 SGHNT and CDR2 YYREEE (reference sequence). The CDR3 covers 13 residues. Trimming cost V 4 bases and J 0 bases, with 6 bases left between them. DNA of the CDR3: TGTGCCAGCAGCGCTCGAAGCACAGATACGCAGTATTTT. It translates to CASSARSTDTQYF. The full variable domain, rest sourced from reference TRBV5-4 and TRBJ2-3, is ETGVTQSPTHLIKTRGQQVTLRCSSQSGHNTVSWYQQALGQGPQFIFQYYREEENGRGNFPPRFSGLQFPNYSSELNVNALELDDSALYLCASSARSTDTQYFGPGTRLTVL.